Each of the 9 T cell receptor beta chains below was sequenced from the same sample in a study of OX40 agonist ivuxolimab in advanced cancers. TCRdb keeps only in-frame clones here, not all; method: immunoSEQ multiplex PCR. The sample yields tens of thousands of clones, over 80% seen once. Specimen: CD4+ or CD8+ T cells sorted from blood, collected in a trial of the OX40 agonist ivuxolimab. The receptors come from an adult with an advanced solid tumor such as melanoma, head and neck, liver or kidney cancer.

V and J are TRBV5-4 and TRBJ2-3, with 9 bases that match TRBD2. The V and J ends lost 4 bases and 6 bases, in that order; junction bases with no gene match: 15. Germline assignment: CDR1 SGHNT and CDR2 YYREEE (reference sequence). The CDR3 runs to 17 residues. This chain's CDR3 is CASSHAPAGGLTDTQYF. CDR3 sequence (DNA): TGTGCCAGCAGCCACGCCCCAGCGGGGGGTCTAACCGATACGCAGTATTTT.

This chain joins TRBV7-4 and TRBJ2-7, with 8 positions matching TRBD1. CDR1 and CDR2 (germline): SGHVT, SQSDAQ. V lost 6 bases to trimming and J lost 4 bases; unmatched junction nucleotides: 14. CDR3 length: 16 residues. CDR3 residues: CASSPEAYRTGYEQYV. CDR3 bases: TGTGCCAGCAGTCCGGAGGCATATCGGACAGGGTACGAGCAGTACGTC.

The V and J genes are TRBV4-3 and TRBJ2-3, with 8 bases aligning to TRBD2. Germline V gene lookup returns CDR1 LGHNA and CDR2 YSLEER. Germline trimming cut 3 bases from V and 6 bases from J; bases unmatched to any gene: 8. This CDR3 region has 15 residues. The CDR3 sequence is CASSHRAGESDTQYF. The DNA of the CDR3 is TGCGCCAGCAGCCACCGAGCGGGAGAATCTGATACGCAGTATTTT.

The chain has TRBV5-1 and TRBJ2-1, with D maybe TRBD2 (7 bases). Germline CDR1 SGHRS, CDR2 YFSETQ. The V gene lost 2 bases and the J gene lost 3 bases, with 12 bases spanning the gap. CDR3 length equals 15 residues. The CDR3 DNA reads TGCGCCAGCAGCTTCCGGGGGGCCGACTACAATGAGCAGTTCTTC. Amino acids: CASSFRGADYNEQFF.

This chain links TRBV27 with TRBJ2-7; possibly TRBD1 or TRBD2 for D (5 bases each). The germline CDR1 and CDR2 sequences are MNHEY and SMNVEV (reference sequence). The CDR3 has 20 residues. V was cut by 5 bases and J by 3 bases, with 32 bases left in between. CDR3 loop: CASSPLPRGIPITAGYEQYV. CDR3 in DNA: TGTGCCAGCAGTCCCCTACCCCGGGGCATTCCAATAACGGCGGGCTACGAGCAGTACGTC.

This chain joins TRBV7-2 and TRBJ2-2, with D possibly TRBD2 on 6 matching bases. V was cut by 5 bases and J by 2 bases, with 18 bases left in between. CDR1 SGHTA and CDR2 FQGNSA come from the germline V gene. This CDR3 is built from 17 residues. DNA of the CDR3: TGTGCCAGCAGCCATTATCCCGCGGGGTCAAACACCGGGGAGCTGTTTTTT. Encoded protein: CASSHYPAGSNTGELFF.

Only one count was recorded for this clone. V and J are TRBV18 and TRBJ2-7, with 8 bases identical to TRBD1. CDR3 length: 15 amino acids. V trimming: 3 bases; J trimming: 5 bases; junction bases outside the gene matches: 9. Germline CDR1 and CDR2: KGHSH and LQKENI. The CDR3 reads CASSPRTGFTHEQYF. The CDR3 DNA reads as TGTGCCAGCTCACCTCGGACAGGGTTCACCCACGAGCAGTACTTC.

The gene calls are TRBV5-1 and TRBJ1-4, with 7 bases matching TRBD1. V lost 2 bases, J lost 5 bases, and 3 bases stayed unmatched. The CDR3 runs 14 residues. Germline CDR1 and CDR2: SGHRS and YFSETQ. This CDR3 reads CASSFGTANEKLFF. The CDR3 nucleotides read TGCGCCAGCAGCTTTGGGACAGCGAATGAAAAACTGTTTTTT.

The chain links TRBV2 to TRBJ2-2; D may be TRBD1 (7 bases). This CDR3 spans 16 amino acids. Germline CDR1 reads SNHLY; CDR2 reads FYNNEI. V was pared by 3 bases and J by 3 bases, with 14 bases between. This CDR3 is CASSEGQGGDTGELFF. CDR3 nucleotides: TGTGCCAGCAGTGAGGGCCAGGGGGGTGACACCGGGGAGCTGTTTTTT. Together with reference TRBV2 and TRBJ2-2, the CDR3 gives the full variable domain: EPEVTQTPSHQVTQMGQEVILRCVPISNHLYFYWYRQILGQKVEFLVSFYNNEISEKSEIFDDQFSVERPDGSNFTLKIRSTKLEDSAMYFCASSEGQGGDTGELFFGEGSRLTVL.